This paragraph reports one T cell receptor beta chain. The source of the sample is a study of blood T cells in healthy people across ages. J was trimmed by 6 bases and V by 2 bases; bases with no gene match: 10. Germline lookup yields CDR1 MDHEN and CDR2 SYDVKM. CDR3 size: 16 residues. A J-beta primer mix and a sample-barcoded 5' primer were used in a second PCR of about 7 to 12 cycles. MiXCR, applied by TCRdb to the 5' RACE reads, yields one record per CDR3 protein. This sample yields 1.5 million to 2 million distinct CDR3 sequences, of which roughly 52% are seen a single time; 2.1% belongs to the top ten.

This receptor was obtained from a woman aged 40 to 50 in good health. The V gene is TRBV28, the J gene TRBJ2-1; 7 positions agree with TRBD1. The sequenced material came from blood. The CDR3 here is CASSLPYRGSGNEQFF. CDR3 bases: TGTGCCAGCAGTTTACCTTACAGGGGTTCCGGCAATGAGCAGTTCTTC. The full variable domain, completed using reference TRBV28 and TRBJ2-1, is DVKVTQSSRYLVKRTGEKVFLECVQDMDHENMFWYRQDPGLGLRLIYFSYDVKMKEKGDIPEGYSVSREKKERFSLILESASTNQTSMYLCASSLPYRGSGNEQFFGPGTRLTVL.